Each of the 19 T cell receptor beta chains below was sequenced from the same sample in a study of human T cells and chemical hapten exposure. TCRdb reprocessed the RACE reads via MiXCR and lists one record per CDR3 protein. Of some 79,000 distinct CDR3 sequences listed, about 6.8% are singletons. Documented time point: patch test 1, 2 weeks after DPC sensitization. Regarding treatment: therapeutic diphenylcyclopropenone sensitization with weekly scalp DPC. The input for sequencing was whole blood, taken in connection with sensitization to the hapten diphenylcyclopropenone (DPC). These receptors all stem from a woman aged 30 to 39 with alopecia areata. Some clones in this sample may be carry-over from other donors' samples.

This clonotype was observed a handful of times. The chain has TRBV19 and TRBJ2-7; D gene uncertain. This CDR3 has 17 residues. The V end lost 3 bases, the J end lost 3 bases, and 21 bases lay between the germline ends. In germline, CDR1 is LNHDA, CDR2 SQIVND (reference sequence). The CDR3 reads CASSMGSGQKSLYEQYF. CDR3 sequence (DNA): TGTGCCAGTAGTATGGGTTCAGGCCAGAAAAGCCTCTACGAGCAGTACTTC.

V is TRBV15 and J is TRBJ1-5, with D perhaps matching TRBD1 (5 bases). This CDR3 is built from 18 residues. The germline V gene has CDR1 LNHNV and CDR2 YYDKDF (reference sequence). V gave up 0 bases and J gave up 6 bases, with 21 bases separating them. The DNA of the CDR3 is TGTGCCACCAGCAGAGATCCTGGGCTGACAGATTTCTCTCAGCCCCAGCATTTT. It codes for CATSRDPGLTDFSQPQHF.

The table lists this clonotype with a few counts. The CDR3 region has the DNA TGTGCCAGCAGCTTAGAGGGGACAGGGCGCACCATATATTTT. Amino acids: CASSLEGTGRTIYF. The chain is built from TRBV7-9 and TRBJ1-3; 9 bases are shared with TRBD1. Germline lookup yields CDR1 SEHNR and CDR2 FQNEAQ (reference sequence). J lost 9 bases, V lost 1 base, and 4 bases had no gene match. This CDR3 spans 14 amino acids.

This clonotype was seen repeatedly, ten times or more. The V gene is TRBV11-3, the J gene TRBJ2-2; 13 nucleotides align to TRBD2. Per the germline V gene, CDR1 is SGHNT and CDR2 is YENEEA. The CDR3 is 20 amino acids. The J segment lost 4 bases and the V segment lost 4 bases, leaving 15 bases of the junction unmatched. CDR3 DNA: TGTGCCAGCAGCTCAATAGGGGGACTAGCGGGGCCACGGGGCACCGGGGAGCTGTTTTTT. This codes for CASSSIGGLAGPRGTGELFF.

J is TRBJ1-2 and V is TRBV12-3 or TRBV12-4, with 7 bases lining up with TRBD1. The ends lost 6 bases at V and 8 bases at J; junction bases unmatched: 12. The CDR3 has 14 amino acids. The CDR3 spells CASSHQDRSMGYTF. Here the CDR3 DNA reads TGTGCCAGCAGCCACCAGGACAGGTCTATGGGCTACACCTTC.

The J gene is TRBJ1-5, the V gene TRBV20-1; D unclear. Germline values: CDR1 DFQATT, CDR2 SNEGSKA (reference sequence). This CDR3 region has 15 residues. The V end lost 3 bases, the J end lost 1 base, and 13 bases lay between the germline ends. The CDR3 loop reads CSASQIGKSNQPQHF. DNA for the CDR3: TGCAGTGCTAGTCAGATAGGGAAGAGCAATCAGCCCCAGCATTTT.

The gene calls are TRBV30 and TRBJ1-4; D remains unclear. The germline gives CDR1 GTSNPN, CDR2 SVGIG (reference sequence). V was pared by 4 bases and J by 4 bases, with 13 bases between. This CDR3 has 14 residues. In nucleotides, the CDR3 is TGTGCCTGGAATCTTGCTCTTTTTAATGAAAAACTGTTTTTT. Its translation: CAWNLALFNEKLFF.

This chain connects TRBV12-3 or TRBV12-4 to TRBJ2-4, with D unresolved. This CDR3 has 15 residues. Trimming pared 3 bases from V and 0 bases from J, leaving 9 bases between. The CDR3 DNA follows: TGTGCCAGCAGTTTTAACGGAATAGCCAAAAACATTCAGTACTTC. This codes for CASSFNGIAKNIQYF.

This clonotype was found a few times. The chain combines TRBV6-5 with TRBJ1-4, with TRBD1 identical over 7 bases. The germline gives CDR1 MNHEY, CDR2 SVGAGI. The length of the CDR3 is 17 residues. With V trimmed by 0 bases and J by 3 bases, 7 bases remained unmatched. CDR3 amino acids: CASSYSPRGFSNEKLFF. The CDR3 DNA reads as TGTGCCAGCAGTTACTCCCCCAGGGGGTTTTCTAATGAAAAACTGTTTTTT.

This clonotype was recorded many times. The chain's CDR3 is CSVGDISMNTEAFF. The CDR3 DNA reads as TGCAGCGTTGGGGACATCTCTATGAACACTGAAGCTTTCTTT. The chain recombines TRBV29-1 with TRBJ1-1, with D maybe TRBD1 (6 bases). CDR3 length: 14 residues. Germline V CDR1 and CDR2: SQVTM, ANQGSEA. With 4 bases removed from V and 0 bases from J, the gap between germline ends came to 12 bases.

The table lists this clonotype with many counts. The genes are TRBV14 and TRBJ2-3; the D gene could be TRBD1 or TRBD2 (5 bases each). CDR1 SGHDN and CDR2 FVKESK come from the germline V gene. The CDR3 sequence is 15 residues long. Trimming pared 1 base from V and 6 bases from J, leaving 14 bases between. The CDR3 nucleotides are TGTGCCAGCAGCCAAGGGGACCTGGTGTGGGATACGCAGTATTTT. It is translated as CASSQGDLVWDTQYF.

This clonotype has ten or more counts. The rearrangement links TRBV20-1 to TRBJ2-3; D is perhaps TRBD1 or TRBD2 (6 bases each). The CDR3 length is 14 residues. CDR1 and CDR2 from the germline V gene are DFQATT and SNEGSKA (reference sequence). Trimming shortened V by 5 bases and J by 2 bases, and 14 bases separated the two germline ends. This CDR3 is CSAQGGLLTDTQYF. The CDR3, as DNA: TGCAGTGCTCAAGGGGGGCTCCTCACAGATACGCAGTATTTT.

This clonotype was detected many times. The chain has TRBV13 and TRBJ2-1; TRBD1 aligns across 8 bases. CDR1 is PRHDT and CDR2 is FYEKMQ in the germline V gene (reference sequence). The CDR3 covers 14 residues. After removal of 5 bases from V and 10 bases from J, the junction contained 10 bases not matched to a gene. As DNA, the CDR3 is TGTGCCAGCAGCCCCGGACAGGGAGGAAGCGAGCAGTTCTTC. Translated, it gives CASSPGQGGSEQFF.

This clonotype was detected ten times or more. The genes are TRBV20-1 and TRBJ1-1; D gene uncertain. V was shortened by 3 bases and J by 5 bases, with 13 bases between the two germline ends. Germline V CDR1 and CDR2: DFQATT, SNEGSKA (reference sequence). The CDR3 loop spans 13 amino acids. The CDR3 sequence: CSASLWRGTEAFF. CDR3 nucleotide sequence: TGCAGTGCTAGCCTTTGGCGTGGTACTGAAGCTTTCTTT.

The rearrangement uses TRBV6-6 and TRBJ1-2; 10 nucleotides agree with TRBD1. Germline trimming cut 6 bases from V and 2 bases from J; bases unmatched to any gene: 3. The CDR3 is made up of 14 amino acids. Germline-derived CDR1 and CDR2 are MNHNY and SVGAGI (reference sequence). The CDR3 nucleotides read TGTGCCAGCAGAGACAGGGGGCAGAACTATGGCTACACCTTC. Encoded protein: CASRDRGQNYGYTF.

The J gene is TRBJ1-1, the V gene TRBV7-9; tentatively, D is TRBD1 (5 bases). The CDR3 consists of 13 residues. The germline V gene has CDR1 SEHNR and CDR2 FQNEAQ (reference sequence). Trimming removed 3 bases from V and 9 bases from J, with 14 bases in between. CDR3 residues: CASSFKGASKAFF. CDR3 nucleotide sequence: TGTGCCAGCAGCTTTAAAGGGGCTTCTAAAGCTTTCTTT.

CDR3 loop: CASSRGEGAGNTIYF. In nucleotides, the CDR3 is TGTGCCAGCTCAAGAGGCGAAGGGGCAGGAAACACCATATATTTT. The V and J genes are TRBV18 and TRBJ1-3, with a weak D call TRBD1 (5 bases). Germline assignment: CDR1 KGHSH and CDR2 LQKENI. V was clipped by 5 bases and J by 4 bases, with 15 bases between them. CDR3 length: 15 residues.

This clonotype was counted many times. The chain uses TRBV7-2 and TRBJ2-5, with D unresolved. V was shortened by 4 bases and J by 4 bases, with 10 bases between the two germline ends. This CDR3 has 13 amino acids. Germline V CDR1 and CDR2: SGHTA, FQGNSA. The CDR3 DNA is TGTGCCAGCAGCTCAAGTTTCCTAGAGACCCAGTACTTC. Protein sequence: CASSSSFLETQYF.

This clonotype was counted only a few times. This chain connects TRBV7-6 to TRBJ1-6; the D is unclear. The CDR3 runs to 13 residues. Germline V gene lookup returns CDR1 SGHVS and CDR2 FNYEAQ. V shed 3 bases and J shed 9 bases, with 9 bases lying between them. The CDR3 DNA reads TGTGCCAGCAGCTTCAGCCCGGGTTCACCCCTCCACTTT. Translated, it gives CASSFSPGSPLHF.